This T cell receptor beta chain was obtained from a study of shared clonotypes between healthy human individuals. Study summary: Each donor's CD8 memory used one plate, CD8 naive two, each CD4 subset three.

Germline V gene lookup returns CDR1 SGHNT and CDR2 YYREEE (reference sequence). There are 13 residues in the CDR3. V lost 0 bases, J lost 3 bases, and 6 bases lay in between. Negatively enriched CD4+ T cells were divided by CD45RA into naive and memory. The study, taken as a whole, reports: The study's rarefaction showed incomplete sorted-subset sequencing despite large depth.

This clone is a singleton in its sample. What it binds is not known. Data came from immunoSEQ multiplex PCR; TCRdb stores just in-frame clones and leaves some out. The top ten clones hold about 1.2% of a sample with 1.6 million or so clones, approximately 97% of them seen once. The source of this sequence is a young man in good health. The V gene is TRBV5-4, the J gene TRBJ2-5; no clear D. The sample comprised naive CD4+ T cells sorted from blood. Subset indicated: CD45RA+ positively selected. The CDR3 region is CASSLARKETQYF. CDR3 DNA sequence: TGTGCCAGCAGCTTGGCGCGGAAAGAGACCCAGTACTTC.